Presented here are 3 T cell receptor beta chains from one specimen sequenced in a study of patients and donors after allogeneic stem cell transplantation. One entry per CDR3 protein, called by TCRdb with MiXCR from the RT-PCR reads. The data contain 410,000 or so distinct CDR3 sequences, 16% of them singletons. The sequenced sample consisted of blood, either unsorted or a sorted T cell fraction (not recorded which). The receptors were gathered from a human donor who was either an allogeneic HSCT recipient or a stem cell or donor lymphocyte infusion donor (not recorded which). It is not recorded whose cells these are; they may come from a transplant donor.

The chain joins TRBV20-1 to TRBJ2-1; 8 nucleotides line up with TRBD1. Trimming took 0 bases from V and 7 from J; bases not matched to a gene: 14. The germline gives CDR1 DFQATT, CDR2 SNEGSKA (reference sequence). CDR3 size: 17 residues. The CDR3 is CSARDLAPGQARNEQFF. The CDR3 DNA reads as TGCAGTGCTAGAGATCTTGCCCCGGGACAGGCCCGAAATGAGCAGTTCTTC.

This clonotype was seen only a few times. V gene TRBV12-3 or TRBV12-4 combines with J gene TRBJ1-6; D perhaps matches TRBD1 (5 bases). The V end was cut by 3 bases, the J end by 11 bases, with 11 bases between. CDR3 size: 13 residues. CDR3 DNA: TGTGCCAGCAGTTTTAGGGGTATTGCACCCCTCCACTTT. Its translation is CASSFRGIAPLHF.

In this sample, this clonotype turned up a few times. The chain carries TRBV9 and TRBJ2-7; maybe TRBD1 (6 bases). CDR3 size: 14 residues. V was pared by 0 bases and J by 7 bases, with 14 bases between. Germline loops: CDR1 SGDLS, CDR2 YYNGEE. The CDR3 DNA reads TGTGCCAGCAGCGTAGGCCCCTTGGACAGAGAGCAGTACTTC. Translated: CASSVGPLDREQYF.